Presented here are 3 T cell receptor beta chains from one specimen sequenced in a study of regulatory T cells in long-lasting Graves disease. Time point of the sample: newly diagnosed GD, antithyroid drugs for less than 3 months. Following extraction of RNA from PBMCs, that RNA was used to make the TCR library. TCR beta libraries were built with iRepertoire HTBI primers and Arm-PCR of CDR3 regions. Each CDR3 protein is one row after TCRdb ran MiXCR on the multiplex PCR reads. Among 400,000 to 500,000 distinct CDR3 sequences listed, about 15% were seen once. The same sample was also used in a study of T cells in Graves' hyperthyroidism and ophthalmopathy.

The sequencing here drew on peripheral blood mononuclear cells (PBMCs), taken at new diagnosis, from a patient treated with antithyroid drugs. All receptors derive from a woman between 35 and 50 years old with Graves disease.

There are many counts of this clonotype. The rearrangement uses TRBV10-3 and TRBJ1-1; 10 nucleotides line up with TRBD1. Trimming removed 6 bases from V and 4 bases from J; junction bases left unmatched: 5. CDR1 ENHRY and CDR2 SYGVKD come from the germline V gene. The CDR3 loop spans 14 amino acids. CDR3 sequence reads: CAIRMGQGSTEAFF. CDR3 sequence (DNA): TGTGCCATCAGGATGGGACAGGGGAGCACTGAAGCTTTCTTT.

CDR3 nucleotide sequence: TGCAGTGCCGCTCCAGGGCGGGAGAGCACCGGGGAGCTGTTTTTT. This gives the protein CSAAPGRESTGELFF. The chain recombines TRBV20-1 with TRBJ2-2; 7 bases are a match to TRBD2. Germline-derived CDR1 and CDR2 are DFQATT and SNEGSKA (reference sequence). The CDR3 consists of 15 residues. V lost 6 bases to trimming and J lost 4 bases; unmatched junction nucleotides: 11.

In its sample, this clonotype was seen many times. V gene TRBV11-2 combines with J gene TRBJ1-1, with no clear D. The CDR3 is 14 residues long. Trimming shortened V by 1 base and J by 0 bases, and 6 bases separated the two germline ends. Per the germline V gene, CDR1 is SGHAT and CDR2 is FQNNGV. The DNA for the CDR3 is TGTGCCAGCAGCTTAGCCCAGGTGAACACTGAAGCTTTCTTT. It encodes CASSLAQVNTEAFF. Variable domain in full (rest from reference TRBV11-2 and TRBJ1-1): EAGVAQSPRYKIIEKRQSVAFWCNPISGHATLYWYQQILGQGPKLLIQFQNNGVVDDSQLPKDRFSAERLKGVDSTLKIQPAKLEDSAVYLCASSLAQVNTEAFFGQGTRLTVV.